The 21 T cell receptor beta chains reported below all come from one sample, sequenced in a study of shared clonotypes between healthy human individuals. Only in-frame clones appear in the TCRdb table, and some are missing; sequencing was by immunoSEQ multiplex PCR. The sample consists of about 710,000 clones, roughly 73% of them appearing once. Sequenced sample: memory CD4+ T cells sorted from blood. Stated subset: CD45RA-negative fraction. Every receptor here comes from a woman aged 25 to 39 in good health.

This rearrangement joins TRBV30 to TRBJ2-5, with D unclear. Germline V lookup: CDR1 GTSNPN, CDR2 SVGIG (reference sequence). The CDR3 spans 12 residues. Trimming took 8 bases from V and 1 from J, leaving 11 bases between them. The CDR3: CALKGSQETQYF. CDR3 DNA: TGTGCCCTAAAAGGCAGCCAAGAGACCCAGTACTTC.

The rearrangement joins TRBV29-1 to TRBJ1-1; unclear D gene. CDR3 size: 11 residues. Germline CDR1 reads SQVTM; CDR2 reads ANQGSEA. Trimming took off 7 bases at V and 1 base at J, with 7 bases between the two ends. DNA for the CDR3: TGCAGCGGTTACAAGAACACTGAAGCTTTCTTT. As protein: CSGYKNTEAFF.

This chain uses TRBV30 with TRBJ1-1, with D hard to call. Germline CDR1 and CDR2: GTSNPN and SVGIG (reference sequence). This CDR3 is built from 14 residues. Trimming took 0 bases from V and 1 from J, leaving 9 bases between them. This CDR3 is CAWSVWIENTEAFF. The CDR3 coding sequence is TGTGCCTGGAGTGTGTGGATAGAGAACACTGAAGCTTTCTTT.

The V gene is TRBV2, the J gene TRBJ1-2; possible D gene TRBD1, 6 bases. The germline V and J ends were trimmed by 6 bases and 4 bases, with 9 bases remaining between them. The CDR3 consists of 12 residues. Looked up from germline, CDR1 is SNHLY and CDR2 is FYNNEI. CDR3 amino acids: CASRGHLYGYTF. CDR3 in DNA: TGTGCCAGCAGGGGACACCTCTATGGCTACACCTTC.

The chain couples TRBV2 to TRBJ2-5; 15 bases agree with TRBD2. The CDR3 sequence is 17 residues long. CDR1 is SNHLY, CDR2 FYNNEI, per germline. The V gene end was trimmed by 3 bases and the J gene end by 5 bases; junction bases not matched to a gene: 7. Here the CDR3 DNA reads TGTGCCAGCAGTGATCCGGGACTAGCGGGAGGCGGGGAGACCCAGTACTTC. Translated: CASSDPGLAGGGETQYF. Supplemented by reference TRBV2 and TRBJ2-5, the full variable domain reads EPEVTQTPSHQVTQMGQEVILRCVPISNHLYFYWYRQILGQKVEFLVSFYNNEISEKSEIFDDQFSVERPDGSNFTLKIRSTKLEDSAMYFCASSDPGLAGGGETQYFGPGTRLLVL.

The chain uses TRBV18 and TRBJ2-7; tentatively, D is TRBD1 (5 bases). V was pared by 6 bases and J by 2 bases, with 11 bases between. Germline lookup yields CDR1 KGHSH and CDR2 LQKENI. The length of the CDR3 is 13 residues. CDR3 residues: CASSETVAYEQYF. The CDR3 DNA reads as TGTGCCAGCTCCGAGACAGTCGCCTACGAGCAGTACTTC.

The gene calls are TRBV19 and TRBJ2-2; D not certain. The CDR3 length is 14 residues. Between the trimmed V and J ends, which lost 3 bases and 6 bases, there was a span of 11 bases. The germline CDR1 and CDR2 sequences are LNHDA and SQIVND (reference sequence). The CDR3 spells CASSMRLAPGELFF. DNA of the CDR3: TGTGCCAGTAGTATGAGACTTGCCCCCGGGGAGCTGTTTTTT. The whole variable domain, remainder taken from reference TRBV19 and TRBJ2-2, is DGGITQSPKYLFRKEGQNVTLSCEQNLNHDAMYWYRQDPGQGLRLIYYSQIVNDFQKGDIAEGYSVSREKKESFPLTVTSAQKNPTAFYLCASSMRLAPGELFFGEGSRLTVL.

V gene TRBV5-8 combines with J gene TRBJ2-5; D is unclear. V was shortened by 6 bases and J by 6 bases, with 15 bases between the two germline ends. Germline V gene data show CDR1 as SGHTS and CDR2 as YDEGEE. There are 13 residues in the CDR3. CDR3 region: CASKRPDQKTQYF. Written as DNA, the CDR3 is TGTGCCAGCAAACGTCCTGACCAGAAGACCCAGTACTTC.

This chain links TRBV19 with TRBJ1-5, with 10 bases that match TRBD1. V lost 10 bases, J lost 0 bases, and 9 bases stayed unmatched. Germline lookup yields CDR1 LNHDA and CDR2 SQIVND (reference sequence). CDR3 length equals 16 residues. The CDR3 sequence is CATTDRGRISNQPQHF. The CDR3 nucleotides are TGTGCCACCACTGACAGGGGGCGCATTAGCAATCAGCCCCAGCATTTT.

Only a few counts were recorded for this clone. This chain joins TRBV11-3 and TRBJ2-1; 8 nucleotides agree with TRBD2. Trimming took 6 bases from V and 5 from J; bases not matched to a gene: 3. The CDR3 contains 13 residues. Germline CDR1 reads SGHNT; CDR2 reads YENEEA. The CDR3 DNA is TGTGCCAGCAGTCGGGAGGGTCACAATGAGCAGTTCTTC. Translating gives CASSREGHNEQFF.

The DNA for the CDR3 is TGTGCCAGTAGTATCGGGACAGATTCACCCCTCCACTTT. Translating gives CASSIGTDSPLHF. This chain uses TRBV19 with TRBJ1-6; 7 bases align to TRBD1. The germline V gene has CDR1 LNHDA and CDR2 SQIVND (reference sequence). CDR3 length equals 13 residues. V shed 3 bases, J shed 8 bases, and the junction held 1 base outside the gene matches.

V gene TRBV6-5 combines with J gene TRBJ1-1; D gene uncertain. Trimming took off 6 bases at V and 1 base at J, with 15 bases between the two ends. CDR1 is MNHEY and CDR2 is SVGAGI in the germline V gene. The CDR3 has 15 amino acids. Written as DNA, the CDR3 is TGTGCCAGCAGCCGAGGAGGTGCCAAGAACACTGAAGCTTTCTTT. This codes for CASSRGGAKNTEAFF.

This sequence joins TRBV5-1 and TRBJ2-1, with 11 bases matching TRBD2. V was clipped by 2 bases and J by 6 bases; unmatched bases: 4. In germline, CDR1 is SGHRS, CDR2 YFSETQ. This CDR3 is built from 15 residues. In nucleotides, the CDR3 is TGCGCCAGCAGCTTTACTAGCGGGAGTCTCAATGAGCAGTTCTTC. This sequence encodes CASSFTSGSLNEQFF.

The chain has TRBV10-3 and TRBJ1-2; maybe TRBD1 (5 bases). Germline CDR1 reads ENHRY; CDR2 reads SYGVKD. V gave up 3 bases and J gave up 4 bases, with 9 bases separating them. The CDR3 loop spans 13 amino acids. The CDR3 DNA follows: TGTGCCATCAGTGACAGGGAGAGCTATGGCTACACCTTC. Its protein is CAISDRESYGYTF.

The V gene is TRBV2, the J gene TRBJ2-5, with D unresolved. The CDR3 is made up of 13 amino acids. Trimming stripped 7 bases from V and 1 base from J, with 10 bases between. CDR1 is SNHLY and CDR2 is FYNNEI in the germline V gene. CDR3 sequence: CASKGYFQETQYF. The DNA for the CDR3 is TGTGCCAGCAAGGGATACTTCCAAGAGACCCAGTACTTC.

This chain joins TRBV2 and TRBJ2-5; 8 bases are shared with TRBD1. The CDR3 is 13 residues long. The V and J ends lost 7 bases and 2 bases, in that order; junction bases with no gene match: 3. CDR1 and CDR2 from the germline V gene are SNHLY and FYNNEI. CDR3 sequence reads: CASNYRGQETQYF. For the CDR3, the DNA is TGTGCCAGCAACTACAGGGGGCAAGAGACCCAGTACTTC.

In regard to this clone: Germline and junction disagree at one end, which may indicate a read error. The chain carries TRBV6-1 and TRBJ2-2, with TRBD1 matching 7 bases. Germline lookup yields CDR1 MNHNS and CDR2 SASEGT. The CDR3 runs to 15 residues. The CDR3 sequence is CAGRPGQLETEELFF. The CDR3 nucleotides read TGTGCCGGAAGACCGGGACAGCTTGAGACCGAGGAGCTGTTTTTT.

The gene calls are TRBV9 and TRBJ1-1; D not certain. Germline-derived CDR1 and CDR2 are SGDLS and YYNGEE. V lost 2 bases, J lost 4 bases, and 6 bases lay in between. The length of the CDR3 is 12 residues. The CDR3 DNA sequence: TGTGCCAGCAGCGTCGAAGGCACTGAAGCTTTCTTT. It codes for CASSVEGTEAFF.

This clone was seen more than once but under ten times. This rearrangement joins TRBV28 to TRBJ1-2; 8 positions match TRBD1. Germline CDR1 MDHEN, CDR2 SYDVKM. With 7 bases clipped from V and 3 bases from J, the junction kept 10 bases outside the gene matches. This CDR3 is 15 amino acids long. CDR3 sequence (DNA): TGTGCCAGCATGATTCAGGGGGCGCGGGACTATGGCTACACCTTC. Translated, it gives CASMIQGARDYGYTF.

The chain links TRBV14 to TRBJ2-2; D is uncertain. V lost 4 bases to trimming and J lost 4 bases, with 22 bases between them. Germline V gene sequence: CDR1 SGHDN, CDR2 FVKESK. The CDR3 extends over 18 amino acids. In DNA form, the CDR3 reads TGTGCCAGCAGCCCCCTCCGGGCTTTCTCATACACCACCGGGGAGCTGTTTTTT. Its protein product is CASSPLRAFSYTTGELFF.

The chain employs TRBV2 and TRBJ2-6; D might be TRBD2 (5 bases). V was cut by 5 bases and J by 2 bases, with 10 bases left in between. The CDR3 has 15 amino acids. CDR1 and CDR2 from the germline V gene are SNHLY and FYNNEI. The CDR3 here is CASSMREPGANVLTF. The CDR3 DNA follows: TGTGCCAGCAGTATGAGGGAACCTGGGGCCAACGTCCTGACTTTC.